The 10 T cell receptor beta chains presented below share a single source sample, sequenced in a study of control samples from healthy donors and cancer patients. TCRdb's copy holds only in-frame clones and misses some; the assay was immunoSEQ multiplex PCR. The sample contains some 120,000 clones, about 87% of which appear only once. Input material: blood. The source is a man aged 55 to 70 in good health.

The V and J genes are TRBV28 and TRBJ1-2; D is unclear. Germline CDR1 MDHEN, CDR2 SYDVKM. V lost 5 bases and J 0 bases, leaving 13 bases between the germline ends. The CDR3 is 15 residues long. Here the CDR3 DNA reads TGTGCCAGCAGTATCTGGGCTAGAACTAACTATGGCTACACCTTC. This encodes CASSIWARTNYGYTF.

The rearrangement uses TRBV4-1 and TRBJ2-7, with 9 bases aligning to TRBD2. The CDR3 covers 15 residues. V dropped 1 base and J dropped 2; count of bases not matched to a gene: 3. Germline CDR1 and CDR2: MGHRA and YSYEKL. CDR3 bases: TGCGCCAGCAGCCAAGCGAGCGGGGGGCCCTACGAGCAGTACTTC. This codes for CASSQASGGPYEQYF.

The chain joins TRBV28 to TRBJ2-7; 11 bases agree with TRBD1. V was pared by 6 bases and J by 6 bases, with 4 bases of the junction left unmatched. CDR1 and CDR2 from the germline V gene are MDHEN and SYDVKM. This CDR3 has 13 residues. The CDR3 nucleotides read TGTGCCAGCAGGTTGGACAGGGGGCTCGAGCAGTACTTC. This encodes CASRLDRGLEQYF.

The genes are TRBV2 and TRBJ1-2, with no clear D. The CDR3 runs to 14 residues. The V and J ends lost 5 bases and 5 bases respectively, with 15 bases between them. Germline V gene lookup returns CDR1 SNHLY and CDR2 FYNNEI. CDR3 loop: CASSPSAGSYGYTF. CDR3 sequence (DNA): TGTGCCAGCAGTCCCTCGGCAGGCTCGTATGGCTACACCTTC.

DNA of the CDR3: TGTGCCAGCAGCTTAGCGGGGACAGGGGGCGCTTCACCCCTCCACTTT. Amino acid sequence: CASSLAGTGGASPLHF. V usage is TRBV7-2 and J usage is TRBJ1-6; 12 nucleotides align to TRBD1. With V trimmed by 0 bases and J by 9 bases, 3 bases remained unmatched. This CDR3 spans 16 amino acids. In germline, CDR1 is SGHTA, CDR2 FQGNSA.

V gene TRBV2 combines with J gene TRBJ1-2; possibly TRBD1 for D (6 bases). V was clipped by 10 bases and J by 4 bases, with 22 bases between them. CDR1 and CDR2 from the germline V gene are SNHLY and FYNNEI. CDR3 length: 15 amino acids. Here the CDR3 reads CATLLGIGQFYGYTF. In DNA, the CDR3 is TGTGCCACCTTACTTGGGATCGGACAGTTCTATGGCTACACCTTC.

The gene calls are TRBV7-2 and TRBJ1-3; 8 nucleotides match TRBD1. The CDR3 has 15 amino acids. The germline gives CDR1 SGHTA, CDR2 FQGNSA. V lost 5 bases and J lost 4; bases outside the gene matches: 7. Written as DNA, the CDR3 is TGTGCCAGCAGCCTCGGACAGGGTCCAGGAAACACCATATATTTT. Translated, it gives CASSLGQGPGNTIYF.

The chain is built from TRBV6-5 and TRBJ1-2, with D unresolved. V lost 1 base to trimming and J lost 5 bases, with 8 bases between them. This CDR3 comprises 13 residues. Germline V gene sequence: CDR1 MNHEY, CDR2 SVGAGI. The CDR3: CASSYLDSYGYTF. In DNA form, the CDR3 reads TGTGCCAGCAGTTACTTAGACTCTTATGGCTACACCTTC.

V usage is TRBV3-1 (or the pseudogene TRBV3-2) and J usage is TRBJ1-3; D remains ambiguous. V shed 6 bases and J shed 1 base, with 10 bases lying between them. There are 14 residues in the CDR3. Germline V gives CDR1 LGHDT, CDR2 YNNKEL (reference sequence). The CDR3 here is CASRDYGSGNTIYF. CDR3 DNA: TGTGCCAGCAGAGACTACGGGTCTGGAAACACCATATATTTT.

The rearrangement uses TRBV7-2 and TRBJ1-2; the D gene is possibly TRBD1 (6 bases). Germline-derived CDR1 and CDR2 are SGHTA and FQGNSA. The CDR3 contains 13 residues. V lost 6 bases, J lost 4 bases, and 12 bases lay in between. CDR3 DNA sequence: TGTGCCAGCAGACGACAGGCTCCCTATGGCTACACCTTC. It translates to CASRRQAPYGYTF.